A selection of T cell receptor beta chains follows, all from one sample in a study of post-analysis software for immune sequencing data. TCRdb used MiXCR to reprocess the PCR reads, holding one entry per CDR3 protein. The table includes some 800,000 distinct CDR3 sequences, roughly 50% detected once. The source material was blood. The receptors come from a girl between 5 and 17 years old with multiple sclerosis. Each CDR3 is given with its conserved first and last residue. D genes are given only for firm matches. The size entry is marked missing in some rows and otherwise reads once, few, many or a size class.

size: -; V: TRBV5-5; J: TRBJ2-1; D: -; DNA: TGTGCCAGCAGCACAGCCGGGACGGGTGCTTACAATGAGCAGTTCTTC; CDR3: CASSTAGTGAYNEQFF
size: -; V: TRBV7-9; J: TRBJ2-5; D: -; DNA: TGTGCCAGCAGCTTCGGTTCAGGGAGGTACTCCGGGCAGTACTTC; CDR3: CASSFGSGRYSGQYF
size: -; V: TRBV20-1; J: TRBJ2-1; D: -; DNA: TGCAGTGCTATGCCTAAGGGGGGGTATATAGGCAATGAGCAGTTCTTC; CDR3: CSAMPKGGYIGNEQFF
size: few; V: TRBV29-1; J: TRBJ1-5; D: -; DNA: TGCAGCGTGGGGGATCGGGGTGGAAGCAATCAGCCCCAGCATTTT; CDR3: CSVGDRGGSNQPQHF
size: -; V: TRBV7-2; J: TRBJ2-7; D: TRBD1; DNA: TGTGCCAGCAGCCTGACAGGGGGTAGACCATCCTACGAGCAGTACTTC; CDR3: CASSLTGGRPSYEQYF
size: once; V: TRBV11-3; J: TRBJ2-1; D: -; DNA: TGTGCCAGCAGCCGGGACACTGTAGGGGAATCTACCTACAATGAGCAGTTCTTC; CDR3: CASSRDTVGESTYNEQFF
size: few; V: TRBV5-1; J: TRBJ2-7; D: TRBD1; DNA: TGCGCCAGCAGCTTTCGAGGGGGCCGGAACGAGCAGTACTTC; CDR3: CASSFRGGRNEQYF
size: few; V: TRBV15; J: TRBJ2-6; D: -; DNA: TGTGCCACCAGCAGAGAGGCAGGGGTCGGGGCCAACGTCCTGACTTTC; CDR3: CATSREAGVGANVLTF
size: once; V: TRBV5-6; J: TRBJ1-1; D: -; DNA: TGTGCCAGCAGCTTGGCCGGGACAAAGAACACTGAAGCTTTCTTT; CDR3: CASSLAGTKNTEAFF
size: -; V: TRBV6-2/TRBV6-3; J: TRBJ2-3; D: -; DNA: TGTGCCAGCGCGGGGACAGATACGCAGTATTTT; CDR3: CASAGTDTQYF
size: -; V: TRBV5-5; J: TRBJ2-1; D: -; DNA: TGTGCCAGCAGCCAGGTGGGGACTCACAATGAGCAGTTCTTC; CDR3: CASSQVGTHNEQFF
size: -; V: TRBV29-1; J: TRBJ2-1; D: -; DNA: TGCAGCGTTCCCGAGTCAGCCGGGAGAGGGGACAATGAGCAGTTCTTC; CDR3: CSVPESAGRGDNEQFF
size: -; V: TRBV5-6; J: TRBJ2-4; D: -; DNA: TGTGCCAGCAGCCATGGCATGTTAGCCAAAAACATTCAGTACTTC; CDR3: CASSHGMLAKNIQYF
size: few; V: TRBV10-3; J: TRBJ2-7; D: -; DNA: TGTGCCAGACGGGACAACAACTCCTACGAGCAGTACTTC; CDR3: CARRDNNSYEQYF
size: few; V: TRBV12-3/TRBV12-4; J: TRBJ2-1; D: TRBD2; DNA: TGTGCCAGCATCCCCTCGGGCGGGAGGGCAGGGAATGAGCAGTTCTTC; CDR3: CASIPSGGRAGNEQFF
size: -; V: TRBV28; J: TRBJ1-5; D: -; DNA: TGTGCCAGCAGTTCCCCTGTCGGGGGAGGAAATCAGCCCCAGCATTTT; CDR3: CASSSPVGGGNQPQHF
size: -; V: TRBV28; J: TRBJ2-7; D: -; DNA: TGTGCCAGCAGTACATGGACGGAAACCTACGAGCAGTACTTC; CDR3: CASSTWTETYEQYF
size: -; V: TRBV9; J: TRBJ2-1; D: TRBD2; DNA: TGTGCCAGCAGCAGCGTAGGGGAGGGAGCTGGTGAGCAGTTCTTC; CDR3: CASSSVGEGAGEQFF
size: -; V: TRBV12-3/TRBV12-4; J: TRBJ2-3; D: -; DNA: TGTGCCAGCAGCCTAGGGGCAGATGCGCAGTATTTT; CDR3: CASSLGADAQYF
size: few; V: TRBV7-8; J: TRBJ2-7; D: -; DNA: TGTGCCAGCAGCGGCAGAGAATACGAGCAGTACTTC; CDR3: CASSGREYEQYF
size: -; V: TRBV6-1; J: TRBJ2-3; D: TRBD1; DNA: TGTGCCAGCAGTACCGGCAGGGACAGGGGGTCCACAGATACGCAGTATTTT; CDR3: CASSTGRDRGSTDTQYF
size: -; V: TRBV5-1; J: TRBJ2-5; D: -; DNA: TGCGCCAGCAGCTTGATAGTTAACAACCAAGAGACCCAGTACTTC; CDR3: CASSLIVNNQETQYF
size: -; V: TRBV7-2; J: TRBJ1-2; D: -; DNA: TGTGCCAGCAGCCTAGGGCCCCCGATACTTTATGGCTACACCTTC; CDR3: CASSLGPPILYGYTF
size: -; V: TRBV20-1; J: TRBJ1-6; D: -; DNA: TGCAGTGCATGGGGTCTCGAAACGAATTCACCCCTCCACTTT; CDR3: CSAWGLETNSPLHF
size: once; V: TRBV7-9; J: TRBJ2-3; D: -; DNA: TGTGCCAGCAGCGCCTCCGCACGTTCAGATACGCAGTATTTT; CDR3: CASSASARSDTQYF
size: -; V: TRBV20-1; J: TRBJ2-7; D: -; DNA: TGCAGTGCTCAGACCCCATGGGAGCAGAGACCTTACGAGCAGTACTTC; CDR3: CSAQTPWEQRPYEQYF
size: -; V: TRBV3-1; J: TRBJ2-7; D: -; DNA: TGTGCCAGCAGCCAAGCTGACCTGGTGGAGCAGTACTTC; CDR3: CASSQADLVEQYF
size: -; V: TRBV6-1; J: TRBJ1-2; D: -; DNA: TGTGCCAGCAGTCCCGACGAAATCTATGGCTACACCTTC; CDR3: CASSPDEIYGYTF
size: -; V: TRBV7-9; J: TRBJ2-7; D: -; DNA: TGTGCCAGCAGCTTAGGCGACAGAGTGGGGGTCCCCTACGAGCAGTACTTC; CDR3: CASSLGDRVGVPYEQYF
size: -; V: TRBV12-3/TRBV12-4; J: TRBJ2-3; D: TRBD1; DNA: TGTGCCAGCAGGGTAGGGACAGGGCGGATCACAGATACGCAGTATTTT; CDR3: CASRVGTGRITDTQYF
size: -; V: TRBV2; J: TRBJ2-3; D: TRBD2; DNA: TGTGCCAGCACCTCCAACCGGGCTAGCGGGAGTCGCACAGATACGCAGTATTTT; CDR3: CASTSNRASGSRTDTQYF
size: -; V: TRBV6-2/TRBV6-3; J: TRBJ2-1; D: TRBD2; DNA: TGTGCCAGCAGTTTATACCGACTAGCGAGGAATGAGCAGTTCTTC; CDR3: CASSLYRLARNEQFF
size: few; V: TRBV20-1; J: TRBJ1-2; D: TRBD1; DNA: TGCAGTGCGACCGGAGGACAGGGTCCTCCCGGCTACACCTTC; CDR3: CSATGGQGPPGYTF
size: few; V: TRBV7-8; J: TRBJ2-7; D: -; DNA: TGTGCCAGCAGCTCAGGGGGGACCTACACCTACGAGCAGTACTTC; CDR3: CASSSGGTYTYEQYF
size: -; V: TRBV20-1; J: TRBJ2-5; D: -; DNA: TGCAGTGCTAGTGGGGCGGGACTCCAGTACTTC; CDR3: CSASGAGLQYF
size: few; V: TRBV4-2; J: TRBJ2-4; D: -; DNA: TGTGCCAGCAGCCAAGTAGGACCACGGGGGAGAGAAGCCAAAAACATTCAGTACTTC; CDR3: CASSQVGPRGREAKNIQYF
size: -; V: TRBV27; J: TRBJ2-5; D: -; DNA: TGTGCCAGCAGTTCCCTCAAGACATACCGACTTCAAGAGACCCAGTACTTC; CDR3: CASSSLKTYRLQETQYF
size: few; V: TRBV10-3; J: TRBJ2-3; D: -; DNA: TGTGCCATCAGTGATTTCGGGGTATCGGGAGAAACAGATACGCAGTATTTT; CDR3: CAISDFGVSGETDTQYF
size: few; V: TRBV20-1; J: TRBJ2-5; D: -; DNA: TGCAGTGCACCCGACTCGAAGATAAGGGTGGGAGAGACCCAGTACTTC; CDR3: CSAPDSKIRVGETQYF
size: -; V: TRBV20-1; J: TRBJ2-7; D: TRBD2; DNA: TGCAGTGTTGCAGTTGGTAGCGGGAACTACGAGCAGTACTTC; CDR3: CSVAVGSGNYEQYF
size: -; V: TRBV20-1; J: TRBJ2-7; D: -; DNA: TGCAGCCCGGAGGGCCCAACCTCCTCCTACGAGCAGTACTTC; CDR3: CSPEGPTSSYEQYF
size: few; V: TRBV5-6; J: TRBJ1-2; D: -; DNA: TGTGCCAGCAGCTTAGTATCCCCTAACTATGGCTACACCTTC; CDR3: CASSLVSPNYGYTF
size: -; V: TRBV5-1; J: TRBJ2-2; D: TRBD2; DNA: TGCGCCAGCAGCCTCCGGGCTAGCGGTGCGAACACCGGGGAGCTGTTTTTT; CDR3: CASSLRASGANTGELFF
size: few; V: TRBV25-1; J: TRBJ1-2; D: -; DNA: TGTGCCAGCAGTGAATCAGGGAACTATGGCTACACCTTC; CDR3: CASSESGNYGYTF
size: -; V: TRBV7-2; J: TRBJ2-7; D: -; DNA: TGTGCCAGCAGCTTAGGGACATTGAGCTCCTACGAGCAGTACTTC; CDR3: CASSLGTLSSYEQYF
size: -; V: TRBV20-1; J: TRBJ2-1; D: -; DNA: TGCAGTGCTCAACCGGGAACGAGCTCCTACAATGAGCAGTTCTTC; CDR3: CSAQPGTSSYNEQFF
size: -; V: TRBV27; J: TRBJ2-7; D: -; DNA: TGTGCCAGCAGTTTAGCGGGTAGCGGAGGGTCCTACTCCTACGAGCAGTACTTC; CDR3: CASSLAGSGGSYSYEQYF
size: -; V: TRBV27; J: TRBJ2-1; D: -; DNA: TGTGCCAGCAGTTTATCCCGGAACTCCTACAATGAGCAGTTCTTC; CDR3: CASSLSRNSYNEQFF
size: once; V: TRBV5-6; J: TRBJ2-1; D: -; DNA: TGTGCCAGCAGCTCACCTACACTAGGACTTGGAAATGAGCAGTTCTTC; CDR3: CASSSPTLGLGNEQFF
size: -; V: TRBV5-5; J: TRBJ2-7; D: -; DNA: TGTGCCAGCAGCCAATCATCGGACGGCGGCGGCGAGCAGTACTTC; CDR3: CASSQSSDGGGEQYF
size: -; V: TRBV12-3/TRBV12-4; J: TRBJ2-7; D: TRBD2; DNA: TGTGCCAGCAGTTTAGCGCAACTAGCGGGGAGCTCCTACGAGCAGTACTTC; CDR3: CASSLAQLAGSSYEQYF
size: -; V: TRBV7-2; J: TRBJ2-7; D: TRBD1; DNA: TGTGCCAGCACCTTCGGACAGGAGGAGAGCGAGCAGTACTTC; CDR3: CASTFGQEESEQYF
size: -; V: TRBV5-1; J: TRBJ2-1; D: -; DNA: TGCGCCAGCAGCTGGAGCTTTAGCGGAACATCCTACAATGAGCAGTTCTTC; CDR3: CASSWSFSGTSYNEQFF
size: once; V: TRBV30; J: TRBJ2-4; D: -; DNA: TGTGCCTGGAGTGTTTGGGACCCAGAAACAAACATTCAGTACTTC; CDR3: CAWSVWDPETNIQYF
size: few; V: TRBV7-3; J: TRBJ2-2; D: -; DNA: TGTGCCAGCAGCCCGCAGAGAACCGGGGAGCTGTTTTTT; CDR3: CASSPQRTGELFF
size: many; V: TRBV12-3/TRBV12-4; J: TRBJ1-2; D: -; DNA: TGTGCCAGCAGTTTGGGGCGGAACAGCGGCTACACCTTC; CDR3: CASSLGRNSGYTF
size: -; V: TRBV29-1; J: TRBJ2-7; D: -; DNA: TGCAGCGCCGGGACTGACTCCTACGAGCAGTACTTC; CDR3: CSAGTDSYEQYF